Below, one T cell receptor (beta chain) is given with its context. This table comes from immunoSEQ multiplex PCR, and its TCRdb copy is limited to in-frame clones, with some not included. The sample lists tens of thousands of clones, 71% occurring once. The data derive from a study of T cell clones after liver transplantation. Germline assignment: CDR1 ENHRY and CDR2 SYGVKD. The CDR3 has 16 amino acids. V gave up 6 bases and J gave up 0 bases; unmatched junction bases: 8. Sorting of unstimulated PBMCs yielded separate CD3+CD4+ and CD3+CD8+ fractions. This chain connects TRBV10-3 to TRBJ2-5, with 9 positions matching TRBD1. The sequences come from CD4+ T cells from blood, collected before liver transplant. The clonotype originates from a human donor who received a liver transplant. The CDR3 sequence: CAIRGTGTGNQETQYF. CDR3 in DNA: TGTGCCATCAGGGGGACCGGGACAGGGAACCAAGAGACCCAGTACTTC.